Below are 17 T cell receptor beta chains sequenced from a single sample in a study of cytomegalovirus exposure and HLA in healthy donors (TCRdb year 2017). The library was generated by the immunoSEQ multiplex PCR assay. For the multiplex PCR, a mixture combining 60 forward primers for TCR Vbeta segments and 13 reverse primers for TCR Jbeta segments was used. TCRdb re-hosts the immuneACCESS table, in-frame sequences only. Its copies lack some clones; in the studies checked, an unresolved V gene accounts for under half of them, and the cause for the rest is not known. The table for this sample lists about 200,000 clones; roughly four fifths of them were counted only once. About 3% of the sample is in the top ten clones. Sequencing was carried out using PBMCs. These TCRs come from a man aged 40-50 years in good health and CMV-seropositive.

This chain uses TRBV28 with TRBJ1-1; 8 bases are a match to TRBD1. The CDR3 loop spans 14 amino acids. Germline V lookup: CDR1 MDHEN, CDR2 SYDVKM. The trim removed 11 bases at V and 0 bases at J, leaving 8 bases unmatched. For the CDR3, the DNA is TGTGCCGCCCGACAGGGGCGATTGAACACTGAAGCTTTCTTT. It yields the protein CAARQGRLNTEAFF.

The chain links TRBV6-1 to TRBJ2-1, with D tentatively TRBD2 (6 bases). In germline, CDR1 is MNHNS, CDR2 SASEGT. The CDR3 has 15 amino acids. Trimming removed 3 bases from V and 6 bases from J, with 15 bases in between. The CDR3 region is CASSELGGKVNEQFF. CDR3 DNA: TGTGCCAGCAGTGAGTTGGGGGGAAAGGTCAATGAGCAGTTCTTC.

V gene TRBV9 combines with J gene TRBJ1-2; D possibly corresponds to TRBD1 (6 bases). V lost 6 bases and J 4 bases, leaving 22 bases between the germline ends. Germline CDR1 is SGDLS and CDR2 is YYNGEE. CDR3 length: 16 amino acids. CDR3 DNA sequence: TGTGCCAGCAACGCTTTCCGGGACAACTCTCTCTATGGCTACACCTTC. It is translated as CASNAFRDNSLYGYTF.

The chain links TRBV11-3 to TRBJ2-5, with D perhaps TRBD2 (5 bases). Germline CDR1 SGHNT, CDR2 YENEEA. The CDR3 length is 15 residues. V was shortened by 1 base and J by 2 bases, with 11 bases between the two germline ends. CDR3 in DNA: TGTGCCAGCAGCTTAGGTCTAGCAGGTCAAGAGACCCAGTACTTC. Its translation: CASSLGLAGQETQYF. The full variable domain, rest sourced from reference TRBV11-3 and TRBJ2-5, is EAGVVQSPRYKIIEKKQPVAFWCNPISGHNTLYWYLQNLGQGPELLIRYENEEAVDDSQLPKDRFSAERLKGVDSTLKIQPAELGDSAVYLCASSLGLAGQETQYFGPGTRLLVL.

V gene TRBV30 combines with J gene TRBJ2-1; TRBD2 agrees at 9 bases. Trimming removed 8 bases from V and 3 bases from J; junction bases left unmatched: 23. The CDR3 length is 19 residues. In germline, CDR1 is GTSNPN, CDR2 SVGIG (reference sequence). CDR3: CAGHPSWAGGVTRYNEQFF. The CDR3, as DNA: TGTGCCGGCCATCCCTCCTGGGCGGGAGGGGTGACGCGCTACAATGAGCAGTTCTTC.

V usage is TRBV19 and J usage is TRBJ2-5, with 14 bases identical to TRBD2. The CDR3 totals 16 residues. J lost 5 bases, V lost 5 bases, and 7 bases had no gene match. From germline, CDR1 is LNHDA and CDR2 SQIVND (reference sequence). The CDR3 loop is CASSQGLAGVLETQYF. The CDR3 bases are TGTGCCAGTAGTCAGGGACTAGCGGGAGTCTTGGAGACCCAGTACTTC. Full variable domain (outside the CDR3, taken from reference TRBV19 and TRBJ2-5): DGGITQSPKYLFRKEGQNVTLSCEQNLNHDAMYWYRQDPGQGLRLIYYSQIVNDFQKGDIAEGYSVSREKKESFPLTVTSAQKNPTAFYLCASSQGLAGVLETQYFGPGTRLLVL.

The chain is built from TRBV7-3 and TRBJ2-2; 7 bases line up with TRBD1. The germline V gene has CDR1 SGHTA and CDR2 FQGTGA. This CDR3 contains 14 residues. Losses at the gene ends were 6 bases for V and 0 bases for J; bases not matched to a gene: 1. The CDR3 loop reads CASRDRTNTGELFF. The CDR3 coding sequence is TGTGCCAGCAGGGACAGGACGAACACCGGGGAGCTGTTTTTT.

The V call is TRBV5-6, the J call TRBJ1-1; D is perhaps TRBD1 (6 bases). Per the germline V gene, CDR1 is SGHDT and CDR2 is YYEEEE. V was pared by 3 bases and J by 0 bases, with 9 bases between. The CDR3 length is 14 residues. The DNA of the CDR3 is TGTGCCAGCAGCTGGGGGACATTGAACACTGAAGCTTTCTTT. Its translation: CASSWGTLNTEAFF.

This rearrangement joins TRBV29-1 to TRBJ2-3; D gene uncertain. V was clipped by 2 bases and J by 4 bases, with 10 bases between them. Germline assignment: CDR1 SQVTM and CDR2 ANQGSEA. CDR3 size: 13 residues. This CDR3 is CSVESLAADTQYF. The CDR3 nucleotides are TGCAGCGTTGAATCGTTAGCTGCAGATACGCAGTATTTT.

The chain joins TRBV10-3 to TRBJ2-7, with TRBD1 as a possible D gene (5 bases). The CDR3 runs to 11 residues. Germline-derived CDR1 and CDR2 are ENHRY and SYGVKD. Trimming left V 6 bases short and J 5 bases short, with 8 bases between. In DNA form, the CDR3 reads TGTGCCATCAGGCAGGGTGACGAGCAGTACTTC. Its protein product is CAIRQGDEQYF.

The rearrangement links TRBV9 to TRBJ1-6; D call uncertain. Trimming left V 4 bases short and J 0 bases short, with 17 bases between. This CDR3 is 18 amino acids long. Germline CDR1 reads SGDLS; CDR2 reads YYNGEE. The CDR3 here is CASSPRGSSSSYNSPLHF. The CDR3 bases are TGTGCCAGCAGCCCCCGAGGATCCTCCAGCTCCTATAATTCACCCCTCCACTTT.

The gene calls are TRBV2 and TRBJ2-7; 8 bases fit TRBD1. From germline, CDR1 is SNHLY and CDR2 FYNNEI. The CDR3 loop spans 14 amino acids. The trim removed 10 bases at V and 3 bases at J, leaving 11 bases unmatched. Here the CDR3 reads CAIKGGQVHYEQYF. The DNA of the CDR3 is TGTGCCATCAAAGGGGGACAGGTGCACTACGAGCAGTACTTC.

The rearrangement joins TRBV6-1 to TRBJ1-2, with D unclear. V lost 3 bases and J lost 7, with 6 bases in between. The CDR3 has 11 amino acids. The germline gives CDR1 MNHNS, CDR2 SASEGT. The CDR3 loop reads CASSERVGYTF. CDR3 bases: TGTGCCAGCAGTGAGAGGGTTGGCTACACCTTC.

This clone appeared a few times. The chain is built from TRBV10-3 and TRBJ1-1, with D uncertain. Trimming took 3 bases from V and 4 from J, leaving 9 bases between them. CDR3 length: 13 residues. Germline assignment: CDR1 ENHRY and CDR2 SYGVKD. The CDR3 here is CAISDIRGTEAFF. The CDR3 DNA sequence: TGTGCCATCAGTGATATTCGGGGCACTGAAGCTTTCTTT.

The J gene is TRBJ1-2, the V gene TRBV29-1, with 7 bases identical to TRBD1. V was clipped by 5 bases and J by 4 bases; unmatched bases: 10. The CDR3 is 14 residues long. CDR1 is SQVTM and CDR2 is ANQGSEA in the germline V gene. The CDR3 protein is CSVLTQGEVYGYTF. In DNA, the CDR3 is TGCAGCGTTCTTACCCAGGGGGAGGTCTATGGCTACACCTTC.

The chain links TRBV4-1 to TRBJ1-4; 7 nucleotides align to TRBD1. CDR3 length equals 16 residues. CDR1 is MGHRA, CDR2 YSYEKL, per germline. With V trimmed by 4 bases and J by 7 bases, 12 bases remained unmatched. CDR3: CASSLTGQVFGEKLFF. The CDR3 coding sequence is TGCGCCAGCAGCCTTACAGGACAGGTTTTCGGTGAAAAACTGTTTTTT.

J is TRBJ2-7 and V is TRBV10-3; 7 nucleotides align to TRBD1. This CDR3 has 17 residues. J gave up 2 bases and V 6 bases, and 16 bases lay outside the gene matches. In germline, CDR1 is ENHRY, CDR2 SYGVKD. The CDR3 DNA sequence: TGTGCCATCAGGAGGATCCGGGACAGTTACTTTGCCTACGAGCAGTACTTC. Protein: CAIRRIRDSYFAYEQYF.